Following are 28 T cell receptor beta chains from one sample sequenced in a study of identical twins. Each CDR3 protein gets one entry after TCRdb re-called the 5' RACE reads with MiXCR. The sample carries about 520,000 distinct CDR3 sequences, 20% to 25% recorded once. The same specimen was also included in a second study, on T cells expressing NK-cell markers.

Sequenced sample: CD4+ T cells sorted from blood. The receptors come from a young woman in good health.

The chain is built from TRBV6-5 and TRBJ2-7; 14 nucleotides align to TRBD2. CDR3 length equals 16 residues. Germline assignment: CDR1 MNHEY and CDR2 SVGAGI. The J segment lost 5 bases and the V segment lost 2 bases, leaving 5 bases of the junction unmatched. The CDR3 here is CASSYGTSGRSNEQYF. CDR3 DNA sequence: TGTGCCAGCAGTTACGGGACTAGCGGGAGAAGCAACGAGCAGTACTTC.

This clonotype showed up just a few times. This sequence joins TRBV20-1 and TRBJ2-5; 14 bases are a match to TRBD2. The junction had 6 bases not matched to a gene; V was cut back by 3 bases and J by 0 bases. Germline assignment: CDR1 DFQATT and CDR2 SNEGSKA (reference sequence). This CDR3 is built from 17 residues. The CDR3 reads CSARTSGRGEYQETQYF. As DNA, the CDR3 is TGCAGTGCTAGGACTAGCGGGAGGGGAGAGTACCAAGAGACCCAGTACTTC.

The chain recombines TRBV7-2 with TRBJ1-1; 7 nucleotides align to TRBD1. V was clipped by 8 bases and J by 2 bases; unmatched bases: 5. Per the germline V gene, CDR1 is SGHTA and CDR2 is FQGNSA. This CDR3 is 13 amino acids long. This CDR3 reads CASGGQRNTEAFF. The CDR3, as DNA: TGTGCCAGCGGGGGACAGAGAAACACTGAAGCTTTCTTT.

The chain carries TRBV5-1 and TRBJ2-6, with 9 nucleotides matching TRBD1. This CDR3 spans 22 amino acids. V shed 4 bases and J 0 bases; nucleotides not matched to a gene: 20. The germline V gene encodes CDR1 SGHRS and CDR2 YFSETQ. The CDR3 loop is CASSLRNVPGQGSASGANVLTF. The CDR3 region has the DNA TGCGCCAGCAGCCTACGGAACGTCCCGGGACAGGGATCGGCCTCTGGGGCCAACGTCCTGACTTTC. The variable domain in full, completed from reference TRBV5-1 and TRBJ2-6, reads KAGVTQTPRYLIKTRGQQVTLSCSPISGHRSVSWYQQTPGQGLQFLFEYFSETQRNKGNFPGRFSGRQFSNSRSEMNVSTLELGDSALYLCASSLRNVPGQGSASGANVLTFGAGSRLTVL.

V gene TRBV20-1 combines with J gene TRBJ2-3; D call uncertain. V was shortened by 2 bases and J by 2 bases, with 5 bases between the two germline ends. CDR1 and CDR2 from the germline V gene are DFQATT and SNEGSKA (reference sequence). CDR3 length: 12 amino acids. DNA for the CDR3: TGCAGTGCTAGACAGGACACAGATACGCAGTATTTT. Translating gives CSARQDTDTQYF.

This chain connects TRBV20-1 to TRBJ1-1; TRBD1 matches 7 bases. The trim removed 2 bases at V and 8 bases at J, leaving 8 bases unmatched. Looked up from germline, CDR1 is DFQATT and CDR2 is SNEGSKA (reference sequence). The CDR3 extends over 13 amino acids. CDR3 sequence reads: CSARMAGGTEAFF. CDR3 nucleotide sequence: TGCAGTGCTAGAATGGCAGGGGGGACGGAAGCTTTCTTT.

This clonotype was counted ten times or more. The chain recombines TRBV7-2 with TRBJ1-1, with D maybe TRBD1 (6 bases). The CDR3 is made up of 14 amino acids. Trimming removed 6 bases at V and 1 base at J, with 12 bases between. The V gene's germline CDR1 is SGHTA and CDR2 FQGNSA. The CDR3 here is CASSHQQGNTEAFF. CDR3 in DNA: TGTGCCAGCAGTCATCAACAGGGGAACACTGAAGCTTTCTTT.

The V gene is TRBV25-1, the J gene TRBJ2-6; 7 bases are a match to TRBD2. Germline CDR1 and CDR2: MGHDK and SYGVNS. J was trimmed by 0 bases and V by 10 bases; bases with no gene match: 18. The CDR3 runs to 19 residues. CDR3 nucleotides: TGTGCCATCCCCAAGGGTCCCGGGAGGCTTTTCTCTGGGGCCAACGTCCTGACTTTC. Its protein is CAIPKGPGRLFSGANVLTF.

This clonotype was picked up a small number of times. The rearrangement uses TRBV29-1 and TRBJ2-7, with 13 bases matching TRBD2. The germline CDR1 and CDR2 sequences are SQVTM and ANQGSEA. Trimming at V came to 4 bases and at J to 4 bases, leaving 4 bases not matched to a gene. The CDR3 contains 14 residues. Written as DNA, the CDR3 is TGCAGCGTTGGGACTAGCGGGAGTTGGTACGAGCAGTACTTC. Its translation: CSVGTSGSWYEQYF.

This chain links TRBV11-2 with TRBJ2-7; 9 bases are shared with TRBD1. Germline V gene sequence: CDR1 SGHAT, CDR2 FQNNGV. The CDR3 contains 15 residues. With 7 bases clipped from V and 3 bases from J, the junction kept 10 bases outside the gene matches. The CDR3 DNA sequence: TGTGCCAGCAAAACCTCGGGGACAGGGAGCTACGAGCAGTACTTC. Translating it yields CASKTSGTGSYEQYF.

For the CDR3, the DNA is TGTGCCAGCTCACCGCAGGCCTCCTCGAACGAGCAGTACTTC. It codes for CASSPQASSNEQYF. The genes are TRBV18 and TRBJ2-7; D gene unclear. In germline, CDR1 is KGHSH, CDR2 LQKENI. V lost 3 bases and J 5 bases, leaving 14 bases between the germline ends. The CDR3 consists of 14 residues. Based on the CDR3 plus reference TRBV18 and TRBJ2-7, the full variable domain is NAGVMQNPRHLVRRRGQEARLRCSPMKGHSHVYWYRQLPEEGLKFMVYLQKENIIDESGMPKERFSAEFPKEGPSILRIQQVVRGDSAAYFCASSPQASSNEQYFGPGTRLTVT.

There are a few counts of this clonotype. The chain joins TRBV7-3 to TRBJ1-1; D gene uncertain. Germline CDR1 SGHTA, CDR2 FQGTGA. Trimming pared 6 bases from V and 11 bases from J, leaving 13 bases between. The CDR3 totals 11 residues. The CDR3 sequence is CASSHGDIAFF. The CDR3 coding sequence is TGTGCCAGCAGTCACGGCGATATCGCTTTCTTT.

This rearrangement joins TRBV20-1 to TRBJ1-4; tentatively, D is TRBD1 (5 bases). Germline V gene data show CDR1 as DFQATT and CDR2 as SNEGSKA (reference sequence). V gave up 2 bases and J gave up 8 bases, with 12 bases separating them. CDR3 length equals 13 residues. CDR3 bases: TGCAGTGCTAGAATCGGGGCTGGGGAAAAACTGTTTTTT. This encodes CSARIGAGEKLFF.

This chain joins TRBV10-3 and TRBJ1-2; 7 bases are a match to TRBD1. This CDR3 has 16 residues. In germline, CDR1 is ENHRY, CDR2 SYGVKD. The V segment lost 4 bases and the J segment 3 bases; nucleotides outside the gene matches: 11. This chain's CDR3 is CAISVGHWDRDYGYTF. Written as DNA, the CDR3 is TGTGCCATCAGTGTCGGCCATTGGGACAGAGACTATGGCTACACCTTC.

This clonotype was detected a few times. The genes are TRBV4-3 and TRBJ1-2; D not certain. The V gene's germline CDR1 is LGHNA and CDR2 YSLEER. The V end was cut by 1 base, the J end by 6 bases, with 18 bases between. The CDR3 has 16 amino acids. The CDR3 sequence is CASSQVQVSGIDGYTF. The CDR3 nucleotides are TGCGCCAGCAGCCAAGTTCAAGTCTCGGGGATCGATGGCTACACCTTC.

This clonotype was seen ten or more times. CDR3 sequence reads: CASSSRFTEAFF. The CDR3 DNA sequence: TGTGCCAGCAGTTCGAGGTTCACTGAAGCTTTCTTT. V usage is TRBV12-3 or TRBV12-4 and J usage is TRBJ1-1; D remains ambiguous. The CDR3 extends over 12 amino acids. The V end lost 4 bases, the J end lost 4 bases, and 7 bases lay between the germline ends.

The gene calls are TRBV5-1 and TRBJ2-7; perhaps TRBD1 as D (5 bases). Per the germline V gene, CDR1 is SGHRS and CDR2 is YFSETQ. V lost 4 bases, J lost 3 bases, and 14 bases lay in between. CDR3 size: 14 residues. The CDR3 loop reads CASSPNPGIYEQYF. As DNA, the CDR3 is TGCGCCAGCAGCCCGAATCCAGGGATCTACGAGCAGTACTTC. Filled out from reference TRBV5-1 and TRBJ2-7, the complete variable domain reads KAGVTQTPRYLIKTRGQQVTLSCSPISGHRSVSWYQQTPGQGLQFLFEYFSETQRNKGNFPGRFSGRQFSNSRSEMNVSTLELGDSALYLCASSPNPGIYEQYFGPGTRLTVT.

This clonotype came up many times. This chain's CDR3 is CASSFDSNQPQHF. The CDR3 nucleotides are TGTGCCAGCAGCTTCGATAGCAATCAGCCCCAGCATTTT. V usage is TRBV7-2 and J usage is TRBJ1-5; D is uncertain. V was pared by 3 bases and J by 0 bases, with 3 bases between. CDR1 and CDR2 from the germline V gene are SGHTA and FQGNSA. This CDR3 has 13 residues.

The rearrangement joins TRBV12-5 to TRBJ2-7, with a possible D match to TRBD2 (5 bases). V shed 3 bases and J shed 4 bases, with 7 bases lying between them. CDR1 LGHNT and CDR2 FRNRAP come from the germline V gene. This CDR3 has 12 amino acids. The CDR3 region has the DNA TGTGCTAGTGGTTTACTAGGGTACGAGCAGTACTTC. Translated, it gives CASGLLGYEQYF.

This clonotype was detected a few times. The gene calls are TRBV7-2 and TRBJ2-1; no clear D. The V end lost 1 base, the J end lost 7 bases, and 8 bases lay between the germline ends. Germline lookup yields CDR1 SGHTA and CDR2 FQGNSA. The CDR3 extends over 13 amino acids. The CDR3 loop reads CASSLDINNEQFF. In DNA, the CDR3 is TGTGCCAGCAGCTTAGATATCAATAATGAGCAGTTCTTC. Based on the CDR3 plus reference TRBV7-2 and TRBJ2-1, the full variable domain is GAGVSQSPSNKVTEKGKDVELRCDPISGHTALYWYRQSLGQGLEFLIYFQGNSAPDKSGLPSDRFSAERTGGSVSTLTIQRTQQEDSAVYLCASSLDINNEQFFGPGTRLTVL.

This clonotype was picked up a small number of times. The chain has TRBV11-2 and TRBJ2-3; D possibly corresponds to TRBD2 (6 bases). With 8 bases removed from V and 0 bases from J, the gap between germline ends came to 15 bases. This CDR3 region has 15 residues. Per germline, CDR1 SGHAT and CDR2 FQNNGV. In DNA, the CDR3 is TGTGCCAGCGGTGGGAGGTCAACTAGCACAGATACGCAGTATTTT. The encoded protein is CASGGRSTSTDTQYF.

This clonotype was seen once. One junction end disagrees with the germline gene, perhaps due to a read error. The gene calls are TRBV11-2 and TRBJ2-1; tentative D call: TRBD1 (6 bases). Germline CDR1 reads SGHAT; CDR2 reads FQNNGV. CDR3 length: 15 residues. DNA of the CDR3: TGTTCCAGCAGCTTTCAGGGGAATTCTTACAATGAGCAGTTCTTC. It translates to CSSSFQGNSYNEQFF.

This clonotype occurred a few times. The chain combines TRBV5-1 with TRBJ2-3; maybe TRBD2 (6 bases). From germline, CDR1 is SGHRS and CDR2 YFSETQ. Trimming left V 0 bases short and J 0 bases short, with 8 bases between. This CDR3 contains 15 residues. For the CDR3, the DNA is TGCGCCAGCAGCTTGGTTAGCGGTAGCACAGATACGCAGTATTTT. Translation gives CASSLVSGSTDTQYF.

This rearrangement joins TRBV20-1 to TRBJ2-4; 8 bases align to TRBD1. This CDR3 region has 13 residues. Germline loops: CDR1 DFQATT, CDR2 SNEGSKA (reference sequence). The V and J ends lost 6 bases and 9 bases, in that order; junction bases with no gene match: 10. The CDR3 DNA sequence: TGCAGTGCCTATCAAGACAGGGGAGGCATTCAGTACTTC. Residues: CSAYQDRGGIQYF.

This clonotype was detected ten times or more. The gene calls are TRBV20-1 and TRBJ2-7; D may be TRBD2 (6 bases). The CDR3 loop spans 14 amino acids. In germline, CDR1 is DFQATT, CDR2 SNEGSKA (reference sequence). V was cut by 1 base and J by 3 bases, with 13 bases left in between. The CDR3 spells CSARGDGTFYEQYF. Here the CDR3 DNA reads TGCAGTGCTAGAGGTGACGGGACTTTCTACGAGCAGTACTTC.

This chain links TRBV5-1 with TRBJ2-1, with 7 bases matching TRBD2. The CDR3 contains 17 residues. Looked up from germline, CDR1 is SGHRS and CDR2 is YFSETQ. With V trimmed by 6 bases and J by 2 bases, 14 bases remained unmatched. The CDR3 reads CASTPDLGGNAYNEQFF. The CDR3 region has the DNA TGCGCCAGCACCCCCGACCTGGGGGGGAACGCCTACAATGAGCAGTTCTTC.

The chain combines TRBV9 with TRBJ2-2; 7 bases are a match to TRBD2. The germline CDR1 and CDR2 sequences are SGDLS and YYNGEE. The CDR3 runs 15 residues. V shed 1 base, J shed 6 bases, and the junction held 6 bases outside the gene matches. In DNA form, the CDR3 reads TGTGCCAGCAGCGTATCTGGGGGAGGGTCCGGGGAGCTGTTTTTT. As protein: CASSVSGGGSGELFF. Using reference TRBV9 and TRBJ2-2 for the parts outside the CDR3, the full variable domain is DSGVTQTPKHLITATGQRVTLRCSPRSGDLSVYWYQQSLDQGLQFLIQYYNGEERAKGNILERFSAQQFPDLHSELNLSSLELGDSALYFCASSVSGGGSGELFFGEGSRLTVL.

The chain employs TRBV29-1 and TRBJ2-1; 7 bases fit TRBD2. CDR1 is SQVTM and CDR2 is ANQGSEA in the germline V gene. The CDR3 consists of 14 residues. Trimming at V came to 3 bases and at J to 9 bases, leaving 11 bases not matched to a gene. Here the CDR3 reads CSVDRRRERGEQFF. The CDR3 DNA is TGCAGCGTTGATAGGCGGCGGGAGCGTGGTGAGCAGTTCTTC.